The 17 T cell receptor beta chains presented below share a single source sample, sequenced in a study of T cell changes during pregnancy in multiple sclerosis. The method was immunoSEQ multiplex PCR; TCRdb's version includes in-frame clones alone and lacks a portion of them. The table has approximately 30,000 clones, roughly 86% seen once. The sample here was CD8+ T cells from peripheral blood mononuclear cells, taken before pregnancy. All receptors derive from a female donor with multiple sclerosis, enrolled in a pregnancy study.

In its sample, this clone was seen once. The chain carries TRBV5-1 and TRBJ2-5; 7 nucleotides align to TRBD2. The germline CDR1 and CDR2 sequences are SGHRS and YFSETQ. The CDR3 totals 16 residues. J was trimmed by 4 bases and V by 1 base; bases with no gene match: 10. The chain's CDR3 is CASSLFSSGKGETQYF. The CDR3 DNA reads TGCGCCAGCAGCTTGTTTTCTAGCGGCAAAGGAGAGACCCAGTACTTC.

The rearrangement joins TRBV27 to TRBJ1-2; a possible D gene is TRBD1 (6 bases). CDR3 length equals 17 residues. Trimming left V 3 bases short and J 5 bases short, with 22 bases between. In germline, CDR1 is MNHEY, CDR2 SMNVEV (reference sequence). CDR3 residues: CASSFGWDEQGRYGYTF. The DNA for the CDR3 is TGTGCCAGCAGTTTCGGGTGGGATGAACAGGGAAGGTATGGCTACACCTTC.

This chain uses TRBV5-5 with TRBJ2-3; 8 bases are shared with TRBD1. This CDR3 is 15 amino acids long. Per the germline V gene, CDR1 is SGHKS and CDR2 is YYEKEE (reference sequence). Trimming removed 5 bases from V and 6 bases from J; junction bases left unmatched: 11. The CDR3 spells CASSDRQGWRDTQYF. The DNA for the CDR3 is TGTGCCAGCAGTGACCGACAGGGGTGGAGGGATACGCAGTATTTT.

The chain employs TRBV28 and TRBJ2-7; 10 bases map to TRBD1. The CDR3 extends over 15 amino acids. Germline V gives CDR1 MDHEN, CDR2 SYDVKM. J gave up 6 bases and V 7 bases, and 12 bases lay outside the gene matches. Written as DNA, the CDR3 is TGTGCCAGCACCGAAACCGGGACAGGGGTCCTCGAGCAGTACTTC. It encodes CASTETGTGVLEQYF.

This clone was found a few times. The genes are TRBV27 and TRBJ1-2, with a weak D call TRBD1 (5 bases). Per the germline V gene, CDR1 is MNHEY and CDR2 is SMNVEV (reference sequence). V was shortened by 9 bases and J by 2 bases, with 7 bases between the two germline ends. The CDR3 length is 11 residues. CDR3 DNA sequence: TGTGCCAGTACAGGAAACTATGGCTACACCTTC. As protein: CASTGNYGYTF.

The chain carries TRBV10-3 and TRBJ1-5, with 8 bases matching TRBD1. CDR3 length equals 14 residues. The V gene end was trimmed by 2 bases and the J gene end by 7 bases; junction bases not matched to a gene: 4. CDR1 and CDR2 from the germline V gene are ENHRY and SYGVKD. The CDR3 region is CAISEGQGNQPQHF. The CDR3 region has the DNA TGTGCCATCAGTGAGGGACAGGGTAACCAGCCCCAGCATTTT.

The V and J genes are TRBV5-4 and TRBJ2-2, with a weak D call TRBD2 (6 bases). CDR1 and CDR2 from the germline V gene are SGHNT and YYREEE (reference sequence). The CDR3 has 17 amino acids. Deletions cut 3 bases from V and 5 bases from J, with 20 bases between. CDR3 sequence reads: CASSSDITSLGTGELFF. For the CDR3, the DNA is TGTGCCAGCAGCTCTGATATAACTAGCCTGGGGACCGGGGAGCTGTTTTTT.

This clone has a handful of counts. The V and J genes are TRBV6-5 and TRBJ1-1, with 7 nucleotides matching TRBD1. V dropped 5 bases and J dropped 4; count of bases not matched to a gene: 7. From germline, CDR1 is MNHEY and CDR2 SVGAGI. This CDR3 has 14 residues. DNA of the CDR3: TGTGCCAGCAGTGTAGGGGGCGCGGGCACTGAAGCTTTCTTT. Encoded protein: CASSVGGAGTEAFF.

The V call is TRBV19, the J call TRBJ2-7; a possible D gene is TRBD2 (5 bases). The CDR3 length is 14 residues. Deletions cut 0 bases from V and 6 bases from J, with 12 bases between. CDR1 and CDR2 from the germline V gene are LNHDA and SQIVND (reference sequence). The CDR3 protein is CASSIDLEAGEQYF. CDR3 DNA sequence: TGTGCCAGTAGTATAGATCTTGAGGCGGGCGAGCAGTACTTC.

CDR3 nucleotide sequence: TGTGCCAGCAGCGCCGGACAGGAACAAGCTTTCTTT. Amino acids: CASSAGQEQAFF. V is TRBV5-7 and J is TRBJ1-1; the match to TRBD1 covers 7 bases. TRBV5-7 is classed as an ORF, of uncertain function. The ends lost 4 bases at V and 9 bases at J; junction bases unmatched: 6. This CDR3 spans 12 amino acids.

This chain uses TRBV18 with TRBJ2-7; TRBD2 agrees at 8 bases. Germline assignment: CDR1 KGHSH and CDR2 LQKENI. V shed 0 bases and J 4 bases; nucleotides not matched to a gene: 2. The CDR3 extends over 14 amino acids. CDR3 sequence (DNA): TGTGCCAGCTCACCACCAGCGGGAGAATACGAGCAGTACTTC. Protein product: CASSPPAGEYEQYF.

CDR3 amino acids: CASSISGGTYNEQFF. The CDR3 bases are TGCGCCAGCAGCATTAGCGGGGGCACCTACAATGAGCAGTTCTTC. The chain has TRBV5-1 and TRBJ2-1; TRBD2 matches 9 bases. Germline CDR1 SGHRS, CDR2 YFSETQ. This CDR3 contains 15 residues. V trimming: 4 bases; J trimming: 2 bases; junction bases outside the gene matches: 4.

Points on this clone: The sample carries other DNA sequences with the same CDR3. This CDR3 reads CASSPDRGYEQYF. DNA of the CDR3: TGTGCCAGCAGTCCAGACAGGGGTTACGAGCAGTACTTC. The rearrangement links TRBV27 to TRBJ2-7; 8 bases agree with TRBD1. CDR1 and CDR2 from the germline V gene are MNHEY and SMNVEV (reference sequence). The CDR3 runs to 13 residues. Unmatched junction bases numbered 4, after V lost 5 bases and J lost 4 bases.

This chain links TRBV5-4 with TRBJ2-7; D is possibly TRBD1 (5 bases). The CDR3 runs 13 residues. Trimming took 2 bases from V and 3 from J, leaving 9 bases between them. Germline V gene lookup returns CDR1 SGHNT and CDR2 YYREEE (reference sequence). CDR3 sequence: CASSLGASYEQYF. CDR3 sequence (DNA): TGTGCCAGCAGCTTAGGGGCGAGCTACGAGCAGTACTTC.

The rearrangement links TRBV28 to TRBJ1-1; D perhaps matches TRBD1 (6 bases). Germline V gene lookup returns CDR1 MDHEN and CDR2 SYDVKM. V was clipped by 4 bases and J by 5 bases, with 20 bases between them. The CDR3 sequence is 16 residues long. The DNA of the CDR3 is TGTGCCAGCAGTTCCGTGTACAGGGAGTTAAATACTGAAGCTTTCTTT. This encodes CASSSVYRELNTEAFF.

CDR3 loop: CASSLGQGYQPQHF. CDR3 DNA sequence: TGTGCCAGCAGTTTGGGACAGGGATATCAGCCCCAGCATTTT. The V and J genes are TRBV28 and TRBJ1-5, with 9 bases fitting TRBD1. V shed 3 bases and J 5 bases; nucleotides not matched to a gene: 2. Germline lookup yields CDR1 MDHEN and CDR2 SYDVKM. The CDR3 covers 14 residues.

The rearrangement links TRBV2 to TRBJ1-2; 10 bases align to TRBD1. V shed 1 base, J shed 4 bases, and the junction held 9 bases outside the gene matches. The length of the CDR3 is 17 residues. CDR1 and CDR2 (germline): SNHLY, FYNNEI. CDR3 residues: CASSEVGRQGAIYGYTF. In nucleotides, the CDR3 is TGTGCCAGCAGTGAAGTGGGGAGACAGGGGGCTATCTATGGCTACACCTTC.